A single sample is the source of the 28 T cell receptor beta chains below, sequenced in a study of cytomegalovirus exposure and HLA in healthy donors. Vbeta (60) and Jbeta (13) primers were used in the PCR. The repertoire was sequenced with immunoSEQ multiplex PCR; TCRdb's copy has only in-frame clones and lacks some. The sample records fewer than 250,000 clones, 75% to 85% being singletons. The sample comprised PBMCs. These receptors originate from a girl aged 10-17 years in good health and CMV-seronegative.

The chain joins TRBV30 to TRBJ1-1, with 7 bases matching TRBD1. Germline V gene sequence: CDR1 GTSNPN, CDR2 SVGIG (reference sequence). V was pared by 3 bases and J by 0 bases, with 4 bases of the junction left unmatched. The CDR3 consists of 14 residues. The CDR3 DNA is TGTGCCTGGAGCACAGGGGTGATGAACACTGAAGCTTTCTTT. Translating it yields CAWSTGVMNTEAFF.

This sequence joins TRBV4-1 and TRBJ2-1, with TRBD2 matching 15 bases. The V segment lost 1 base and the J segment 4 bases; nucleotides outside the gene matches: 11. The CDR3 runs 20 residues. In germline, CDR1 is MGHRA, CDR2 YSYEKL. The CDR3 nucleotides read TGCGCCAGCAGCCAAGGCGTCCGGACTAGCGGGAGGGATAGATACAATGAGCAGTTCTTC. It encodes CASSQGVRTSGRDRYNEQFF.

The V call is TRBV18, the J call TRBJ2-1, with D possibly matching TRBD2 (6 bases). Germline V gene data show CDR1 as KGHSH and CDR2 as LQKENI. The CDR3 runs 16 residues. The V end was cut by 3 bases, the J end by 4 bases, with 16 bases between. The CDR3 is CASSPSTRTKYNEQFF. CDR3 coding DNA: TGTGCCAGCTCACCGTCGACTAGGACGAAATACAATGAGCAGTTCTTC.

The chain uses TRBV9 and TRBJ1-1, with D possibly TRBD1 on 5 matching bases. Germline CDR1 and CDR2: SGDLS and YYNGEE. The CDR3 length is 14 residues. Trimming pared 3 bases from V and 5 bases from J, leaving 14 bases between. CDR3 loop: CASSGQGGGTEAFF. The CDR3 coding sequence is TGTGCCAGCAGCGGTCAGGGAGGAGGGACTGAAGCTTTCTTT.

This chain links TRBV5-4 with TRBJ2-2, with D possibly TRBD2 on 6 matching bases. The CDR3 is 16 amino acids. Trimming removed 4 bases from V and 6 bases from J, with 19 bases in between. Germline values: CDR1 SGHNT, CDR2 YYREEE (reference sequence). The CDR3 reads CASSRRGERTAGELFF. The CDR3 DNA reads TGTGCCAGCAGCCGGAGGGGAGAGAGGACCGCCGGGGAGCTGTTTTTT.

Here the CDR3 DNA reads TGTGCCAGCAGCGCTATCGGGGATCTTTTCCCAACTCACGAGCAGTACTTC. This gives the protein CASSAIGDLFPTHEQYF. The chain couples TRBV9 to TRBJ2-7, with D possibly being TRBD2 (5 bases). The CDR3 totals 17 residues. Trimming stripped 3 bases from V and 5 bases from J, with 24 bases between. Germline V gene lookup returns CDR1 SGDLS and CDR2 YYNGEE.

The chain couples TRBV7-2 to TRBJ2-1; D is ambiguous. V was clipped by 1 base and J by 10 bases, with 8 bases between them. Germline V gene lookup returns CDR1 SGHTA and CDR2 FQGNSA. The CDR3 contains 12 residues. The DNA of the CDR3 is TGTGCCAGCAGCTTAGATGTCTTCGAGCAGTTCTTC. As protein: CASSLDVFEQFF. Based on the CDR3 plus reference TRBV7-2 and TRBJ2-1, the full variable domain is GAGVSQSPSNKVTEKGKDVELRCDPISGHTALYWYRQSLGQGLEFLIYFQGNSAPDKSGLPSDRFSAERTGGSVSTLTIQRTQQEDSAVYLCASSLDVFEQFFGPGTRLTVL.

The DNA of the CDR3 is TGTGCCAGCAGCCCGCTTCGGACTAGCGAGCAGTACTTC. Translated: CASSPLRTSEQYF. The chain combines TRBV7-2 with TRBJ2-7; 7 bases match TRBD2. J lost 6 bases, V lost 5 bases, and 7 bases had no gene match. CDR1 SGHTA and CDR2 FQGNSA come from the germline V gene. CDR3 size: 13 residues.

The chain combines TRBV27 with TRBJ2-2; unclear D gene. The CDR3 consists of 12 residues. The V gene's germline CDR1 is MNHEY and CDR2 SMNVEV (reference sequence). V lost 4 bases to trimming and J lost 6 bases, with 6 bases between them. The CDR3 is CASSSFPGELFF. As DNA, the CDR3 is TGTGCCAGCAGTTCTTTCCCCGGGGAGCTGTTTTTT.

The CDR3 protein is CASSPPGDSPLHF. The CDR3, as DNA: TGTGCCAGCTCACCACCCGGGGATTCACCCCTCCACTTT. J is TRBJ1-6 and V is TRBV18; no firm D call. CDR3 size: 13 residues. Germline CDR1 reads KGHSH; CDR2 reads LQKENI. Trimming removed 0 bases from V and 8 bases from J, with 5 bases in between.

The rearrangement joins TRBV5-4 to TRBJ1-1; 8 bases are a match to TRBD1. Germline V CDR1 and CDR2: SGHNT, YYREEE (reference sequence). With 3 bases clipped from V and 4 bases from J, the junction kept 8 bases outside the gene matches. The CDR3 runs 15 residues. CDR3 nucleotide sequence: TGTGCCAGCAGCTCCAAAGGACAGGGCGGCACTGAAGCTTTCTTT. This translates into CASSSKGQGGTEAFF.

A single count supports this clone. The sample has other DNA sequences that encode this CDR3 too. This rearrangement joins TRBV11-2 to TRBJ2-3; 14 bases fit TRBD2. This CDR3 contains 15 residues. The V segment lost 5 bases and the J segment 3 bases; nucleotides outside the gene matches: 1. The germline V gene encodes CDR1 SGHAT and CDR2 FQNNGV. The CDR3 DNA reads as TGTGCCAGCAGCCGACTAGCGGGAGGGACAGATACGCAGTATTTT. Its translation: CASSRLAGGTDTQYF.

The V and J genes are TRBV5-1 and TRBJ1-2; D is ambiguous. The CDR3 runs 15 residues. CDR1 is SGHRS and CDR2 is YFSETQ in the germline V gene. V dropped 4 bases and J dropped 4 bases, with 17 bases sitting between them. CDR3 coding DNA: TGCGCCAGCAGCCCCCTTGGCAAGGGAGGCTATGGCTACACCTTC. Protein: CASSPLGKGGYGYTF.

The rearrangement links TRBV18 to TRBJ1-6; D remains ambiguous. This CDR3 region has 13 residues. The germline V gene has CDR1 KGHSH and CDR2 LQKENI. V lost 3 bases to trimming and J lost 8 bases, with 8 bases between them. Here the CDR3 DNA reads TGTGCCAGCTCACCCGTCCGGGATTCACCCCTCCACTTT. Translated, it gives CASSPVRDSPLHF. Full variable domain (remainder filled in from reference TRBV18 and TRBJ1-6): NAGVMQNPRHLVRRRGQEARLRCSPMKGHSHVYWYRQLPEEGLKFMVYLQKENIIDESGMPKERFSAEFPKEGPSILRIQQVVRGDSAAYFCASSPVRDSPLHFGNGTRLTVT.

The sample holds a few counts of this clone. The genes are TRBV2 and TRBJ1-1, with D unclear. V was shortened by 3 bases and J by 0 bases, with 8 bases between the two germline ends. This CDR3 has 14 amino acids. CDR1 and CDR2 (germline): SNHLY, FYNNEI. In DNA form, the CDR3 reads TGTGCCAGCAGTGAGAGGGTACTGAACACTGAAGCTTTCTTT. This encodes CASSERVLNTEAFF.

This chain uses TRBV5-8 with TRBJ2-7, with a weak D call TRBD1 (5 bases). Germline-derived CDR1 and CDR2 are SGHTS and YDEGEE. V gave up 2 bases and J gave up 2 bases, with 14 bases separating them. The CDR3 loop spans 15 amino acids. DNA of the CDR3: TGTGCCAGCAGCTTCGAAGGGGTCCTTCCCTACGAGCAGTACTTC. Amino acid sequence: CASSFEGVLPYEQYF. The full variable domain, completed using reference TRBV5-8 and TRBJ2-7, is EAGVTQSPTHLIKTRGQQATLRCSPISGHTSVYWYQQALGLGLQFLLWYDEGEERNRGNFPPRFSGRQFPNYSSELNVNALELEDSALYLCASSFEGVLPYEQYFGPGTRLTVT.

This clone has a handful of counts. The chain couples TRBV9 to TRBJ1-5; 10 bases fit TRBD1. V gave up 0 bases and J gave up 9 bases; unmatched junction bases: 6. This CDR3 comprises 15 residues. The germline gives CDR1 SGDLS, CDR2 YYNGEE. This CDR3 is CASSVGQGAWGPQHF. CDR3 in DNA: TGTGCCAGCAGCGTAGGACAGGGGGCGTGGGGGCCCCAGCATTTT.

V gene TRBV27 combines with J gene TRBJ2-7, with D tentatively TRBD2 (6 bases). The CDR3 contains 15 residues. Germline V gene sequence: CDR1 MNHEY, CDR2 SMNVEV (reference sequence). V lost 7 bases, J lost 2 bases, and 18 bases lay in between. The CDR3 here is CASKEGMRGAYEQYF. The CDR3 nucleotides are TGTGCCAGCAAGGAGGGTATGCGAGGTGCCTACGAGCAGTACTTC.

This clone turned up a few times. V and J are TRBV5-1 and TRBJ1-1; 7 bases map to TRBD1. V trimming: 3 bases; J trimming: 4 bases; junction bases outside the gene matches: 6. Germline V gives CDR1 SGHRS, CDR2 YFSETQ. The CDR3 is 14 amino acids. The CDR3, as DNA: TGCGCCAGCAGCTCCAGACAGGGTTCCACTGAAGCTTTCTTT. Its protein product is CASSSRQGSTEAFF. Full variable domain (remainder filled in from reference TRBV5-1 and TRBJ1-1): KAGVTQTPRYLIKTRGQQVTLSCSPISGHRSVSWYQQTPGQGLQFLFEYFSETQRNKGNFPGRFSGRQFSNSRSEMNVSTLELGDSALYLCASSSRQGSTEAFFGQGTRLTVV.

This chain connects TRBV14 to TRBJ1-5; 7 bases are shared with TRBD1. The ends lost 3 bases at V and 3 bases at J; junction bases unmatched: 23. The CDR3 is 21 amino acids. Germline values: CDR1 SGHDN, CDR2 FVKESK. CDR3 DNA: TGTGCCAGCAGCCATCAAGGATGGGGGAGTCAGGGGGTGGTAGACAATCAGCCCCAGCATTTT. Translation: CASSHQGWGSQGVVDNQPQHF.

J is TRBJ1-3 and V is TRBV7-6; the D is unclear. Trimming removed 5 bases at V and 3 bases at J, with 8 bases between. The CDR3 loop spans 13 amino acids. Looked up from germline, CDR1 is SGHVS and CDR2 is FNYEAQ. In nucleotides, the CDR3 is TGTGCCAGCAGCGAACAGCATGGAAACACCATATATTTT. It specifies CASSEQHGNTIYF. The entire variable domain, with the rest obtained from reference TRBV7-6 and TRBJ1-3, is as follows: GAGVSQSPRYKVTKRGQDVALRCDPISGHVSLYWYRQALGQGPEFLTYFNYEAQQDKSGLPNDRFSAERPEGSISTLTIQRTEQRDSAMYRCASSEQHGNTIYFGEGSWLTVV.

This rearrangement joins TRBV10-2 to TRBJ2-7; 8 positions agree with TRBD1. Germline values: CDR1 WSHSY, CDR2 SAAADI. There are 12 residues in the CDR3. V was clipped by 6 bases and J by 5 bases; unmatched bases: 3. Here the CDR3 reads CASRTGGNEQYF. CDR3 coding DNA: TGCGCCAGCAGAACAGGGGGTAACGAGCAGTACTTC.

The chain couples TRBV28 to TRBJ1-3, with D uncertain. Trimming shortened V by 3 bases and J by 9 bases, and 6 bases separated the two germline ends. The germline V gene has CDR1 MDHEN and CDR2 SYDVKM. The CDR3 is made up of 11 amino acids. The CDR3 coding sequence is TGTGCCAGCAGTTTCACAGCCACCATATATTTT. Encoded protein: CASSFTATIYF. Full variable domain (missing parts from reference TRBV28 and TRBJ1-3): DVKVTQSSRYLVKRTGEKVFLECVQDMDHENMFWYRQDPGLGLRLIYFSYDVKMKEKGDIPEGYSVSREKKERFSLILESASTNQTSMYLCASSFTATIYFGEGSWLTVV.

The V and J genes are TRBV7-9 and TRBJ1-2; D possibly corresponds to TRBD1 (5 bases). Trimming cost V 3 bases and J 4 bases, with 12 bases left between them. Germline V gene data show CDR1 as SEHNR and CDR2 as FQNEAQ (reference sequence). The CDR3 loop spans 14 amino acids. The DNA for the CDR3 is TGTGCCAGCAGCTTTCAGGGTACGGGCTATGGCTACACCTTC. Protein product: CASSFQGTGYGYTF.

The DNA for the CDR3 is TGTGCCAGCTCACCAGGAAGGACAAACGGCTACACCTTC. It encodes CASSPGRTNGYTF. This chain connects TRBV18 to TRBJ1-2; weak D call: TRBD1 (5 bases). The CDR3 length is 13 residues. The germline gives CDR1 KGHSH, CDR2 LQKENI. V was pared by 2 bases and J by 8 bases, with 12 bases between.

This sequence joins TRBV27 and TRBJ2-7, with 8 bases that match TRBD1. The V segment lost 2 bases and the J segment 5 bases; nucleotides outside the gene matches: 5. The CDR3 extends over 14 amino acids. Germline V lookup: CDR1 MNHEY, CDR2 SMNVEV (reference sequence). CDR3: CASSLRQGADEQYF. As DNA, the CDR3 is TGTGCCAGCAGTTTACGGCAGGGGGCGGACGAGCAGTACTTC.

V gene TRBV14 combines with J gene TRBJ2-3, with 10 bases lining up with TRBD1. The germline V gene encodes CDR1 SGHDN and CDR2 FVKESK. The CDR3 covers 17 residues. V shed 3 bases, J shed 2 bases, and the junction held 8 bases outside the gene matches. The CDR3 region has the DNA TGTGCCAGCAGCCACTGGGTGGGACAGGGGAACACAGATACGCAGTATTTT. It encodes CASSHWVGQGNTDTQYF.

The genes are TRBV18 and TRBJ1-2, with D unclear. The CDR3 runs 14 residues. V was shortened by 3 bases and J by 5 bases, with 13 bases between the two germline ends. Germline CDR1 is KGHSH and CDR2 is LQKENI. DNA of the CDR3: TGTGCCAGCTCACCGAAACGGGAGAGATATGGCTACACCTTC. The encoded protein is CASSPKRERYGYTF.